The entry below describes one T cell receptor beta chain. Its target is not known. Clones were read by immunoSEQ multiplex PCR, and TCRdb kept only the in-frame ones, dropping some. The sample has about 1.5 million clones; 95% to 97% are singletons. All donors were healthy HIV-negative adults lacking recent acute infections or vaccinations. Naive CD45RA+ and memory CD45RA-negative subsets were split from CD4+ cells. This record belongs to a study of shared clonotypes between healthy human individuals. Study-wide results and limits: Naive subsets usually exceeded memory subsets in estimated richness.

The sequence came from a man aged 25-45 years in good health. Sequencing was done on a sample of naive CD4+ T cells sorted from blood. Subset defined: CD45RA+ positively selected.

CDR3 amino acids: CSVEDASTDTQYF. CDR3 sequence (DNA): TGCAGCGTGGAGGACGCCAGCACAGATACGCAGTATTTT. This chain links TRBV29-1 with TRBJ2-3; D may be TRBD2 (5 bases). CDR1 SQVTM and CDR2 ANQGSEA come from the germline V gene. The CDR3 has 13 residues. V was cut by 6 bases and J by 0 bases, with 10 bases left in between.